The entry that follows covers one TCR beta chain sequence. Germline values: CDR1 ENHRY, CDR2 SYGVKD. CDR3 size: 15 residues. V dropped 6 bases and J dropped 5; count of bases not matched to a gene: 11. The data are from a study of blood T cell repertoires in COVID-19. Overall study: COVID-19 samples from acute and convalescent phases originated in the United States, Italy and Spain.

The method was immunoSEQ multiplex PCR; TCRdb's version includes in-frame clones alone and lacks a portion of them. The sample records under 300,000 clones, roughly 83% being singletons. The sample was peripheral blood. The receptor comes from a human donor with COVID-19, enrolled during active disease. The donor label of this sample is uncertain. The chain links TRBV10-3 to TRBJ2-7, with 9 bases identical to TRBD2. The CDR3 spells CAIRDLSGGSDEQYF. CDR3 DNA sequence: TGTGCCATCAGGGATCTTAGCGGGGGCTCGGACGAGCAGTACTTC.